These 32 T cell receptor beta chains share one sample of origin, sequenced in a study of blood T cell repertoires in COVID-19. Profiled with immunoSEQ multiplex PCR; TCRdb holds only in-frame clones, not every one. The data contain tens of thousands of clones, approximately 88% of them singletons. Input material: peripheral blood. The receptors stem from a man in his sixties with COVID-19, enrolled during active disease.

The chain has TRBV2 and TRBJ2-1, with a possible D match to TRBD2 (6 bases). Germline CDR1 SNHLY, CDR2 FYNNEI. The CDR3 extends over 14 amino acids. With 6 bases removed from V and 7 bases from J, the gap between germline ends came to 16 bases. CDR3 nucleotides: TGTGCCAGCAGCCAGGGTGGGGCGGGGAATGAGCAGTTCTTC. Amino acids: CASSQGGAGNEQFF.

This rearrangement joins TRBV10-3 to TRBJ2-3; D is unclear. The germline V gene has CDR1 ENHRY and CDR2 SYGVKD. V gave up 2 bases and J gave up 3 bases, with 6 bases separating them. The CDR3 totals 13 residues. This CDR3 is CAISEMLTDTQYF. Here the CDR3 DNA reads TGTGCCATCAGTGAGATGCTAACAGATACGCAGTATTTT.

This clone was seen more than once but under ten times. In DNA, the CDR3 is TGTGCCAGCAGCCGAACTAGCGGAGACAATGAGCAGTTCTTC. This encodes CASSRTSGDNEQFF. The J gene is TRBJ2-1, the V gene TRBV7-6; 8 bases align to TRBD2. CDR3 length equals 14 residues. CDR1 and CDR2 from the germline V gene are SGHVS and FNYEAQ. The junction had 5 bases not matched to a gene; V was cut back by 5 bases and J by 5 bases.

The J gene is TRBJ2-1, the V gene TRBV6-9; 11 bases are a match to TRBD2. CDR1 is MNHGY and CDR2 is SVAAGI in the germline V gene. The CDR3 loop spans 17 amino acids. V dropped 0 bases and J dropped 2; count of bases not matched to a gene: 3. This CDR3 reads CASSYSIAGGPYNEQFF. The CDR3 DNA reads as TGTGCCAGCAGTTATTCAATAGCGGGAGGGCCCTACAATGAGCAGTTCTTC.

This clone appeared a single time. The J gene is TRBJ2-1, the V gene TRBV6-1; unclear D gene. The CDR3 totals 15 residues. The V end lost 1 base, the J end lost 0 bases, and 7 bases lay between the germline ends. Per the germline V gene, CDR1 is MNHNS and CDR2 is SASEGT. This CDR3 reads CASSEDPSSYNEQFF. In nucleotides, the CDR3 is TGTGCCAGCAGTGAAGATCCGAGCTCCTACAATGAGCAGTTCTTC.

The CDR3 DNA is TGTGCCAGCAGTTACCTTTCCTCCCCCGAGCCCGGGGAGCTGTTTTTT. Translated, it gives CASSYLSSPEPGELFF. The chain recombines TRBV6-5 with TRBJ2-2; D remains unclear. From germline, CDR1 is MNHEY and CDR2 SVGAGI. V lost 2 bases to trimming and J lost 6 bases, with 16 bases between them. The CDR3 sequence is 16 residues long.

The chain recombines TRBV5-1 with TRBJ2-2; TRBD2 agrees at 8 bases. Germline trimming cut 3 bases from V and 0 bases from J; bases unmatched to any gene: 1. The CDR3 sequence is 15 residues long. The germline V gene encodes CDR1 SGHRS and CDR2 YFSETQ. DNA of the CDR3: TGCGCCAGCAGCTCGGGACTAGCGAACACCGGGGAGCTGTTTTTT. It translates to CASSSGLANTGELFF.

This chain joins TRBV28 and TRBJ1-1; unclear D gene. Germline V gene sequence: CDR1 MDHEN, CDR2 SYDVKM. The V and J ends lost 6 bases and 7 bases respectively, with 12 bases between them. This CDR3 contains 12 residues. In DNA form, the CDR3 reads TGTGCCAGCAGCTCGGGATTTCGTGAAGCTTTCTTT. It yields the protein CASSSGFREAFF.

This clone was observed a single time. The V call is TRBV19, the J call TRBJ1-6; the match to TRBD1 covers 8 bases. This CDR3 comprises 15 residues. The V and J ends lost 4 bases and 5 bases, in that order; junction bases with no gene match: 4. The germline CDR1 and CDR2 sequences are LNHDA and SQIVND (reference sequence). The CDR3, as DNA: TGTGCCAGTAGTAGGGGACAGGCTAATAATTCACCCCTCCACTTT. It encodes CASSRGQANNSPLHF.

The CDR3 protein is CASSRLAGTSTDTQYF. The CDR3 region has the DNA TGTGCCAGCAGTCGACTAGCGGGAACTAGCACAGATACGCAGTATTTT. The chain has TRBV27 and TRBJ2-3; 11 bases are shared with TRBD2. J gave up 0 bases and V 5 bases, and 4 bases lay outside the gene matches. The CDR3 is 16 amino acids. The germline gives CDR1 MNHEY, CDR2 SMNVEV (reference sequence).

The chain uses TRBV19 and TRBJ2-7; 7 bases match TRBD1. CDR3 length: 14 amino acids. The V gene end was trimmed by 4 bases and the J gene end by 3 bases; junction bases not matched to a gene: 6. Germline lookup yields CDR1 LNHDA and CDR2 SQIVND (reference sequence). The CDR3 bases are TGTGCCAGTAGTACCAGGACAGGTTACTACGAGCAGTACTTC. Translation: CASSTRTGYYEQYF. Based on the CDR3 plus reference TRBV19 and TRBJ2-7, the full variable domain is DGGITQSPKYLFRKEGQNVTLSCEQNLNHDAMYWYRQDPGQGLRLIYYSQIVNDFQKGDIAEGYSVSREKKESFPLTVTSAQKNPTAFYLCASSTRTGYYEQYFGPGTRLTVT.

CDR3 DNA: TGTGCCAGCACTAATCCTGCAACTAATGAAAAACTGTTTTTT. It is translated as CASTNPATNEKLFF. The V and J genes are TRBV6-5 and TRBJ1-4, with no clear D. The germline V gene has CDR1 MNHEY and CDR2 SVGAGI. The CDR3 covers 14 residues. The germline V and J ends were trimmed by 7 bases and 0 bases, with 9 bases remaining between them.

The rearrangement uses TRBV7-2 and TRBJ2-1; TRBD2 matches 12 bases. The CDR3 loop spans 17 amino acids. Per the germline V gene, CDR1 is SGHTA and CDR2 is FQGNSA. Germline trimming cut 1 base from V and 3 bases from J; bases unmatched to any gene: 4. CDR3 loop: CASSLGASGGVYNEQFF. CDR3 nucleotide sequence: TGTGCCAGCAGCTTAGGAGCTAGCGGGGGGGTCTACAATGAGCAGTTCTTC.

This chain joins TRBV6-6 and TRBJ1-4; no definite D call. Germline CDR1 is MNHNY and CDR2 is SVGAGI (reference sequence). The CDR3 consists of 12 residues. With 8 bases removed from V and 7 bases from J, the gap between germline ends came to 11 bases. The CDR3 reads CASAGSGEKLFF. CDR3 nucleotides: TGTGCCAGCGCGGGCAGTGGTGAAAAACTGTTTTTT.

CDR3 sequence (DNA): TGTGCCTGGAGCCCCCGACTAGCCCGGAACACCGGGGAGCTGTTTTTT. Its translation: CAWSPRLARNTGELFF. The chain has TRBV30 and TRBJ2-2; 7 bases align to TRBD2. After removal of 3 bases from V and 1 base from J, the junction contained 8 bases not matched to a gene. CDR3 length: 16 residues. CDR1 and CDR2 (germline): GTSNPN, SVGIG (reference sequence).

Here the CDR3 reads CASSLVIAGSYNEQFF. In DNA, the CDR3 is TGTGCCAGCAGCTTAGTAATAGCGGGATCCTACAATGAGCAGTTCTTC. The V gene is TRBV7-6, the J gene TRBJ2-1; 8 positions match TRBD2. Germline V gene lookup returns CDR1 SGHVS and CDR2 FNYEAQ. The CDR3 has 16 residues. V lost 1 base, J lost 1 base, and 3 bases stayed unmatched.

The CDR3 region is CASSSRGNTEAFF. The CDR3 nucleotides read TGTGCCAGCTCATCCCGGGGGAACACTGAAGCTTTCTTT. The V and J genes are TRBV18 and TRBJ1-1, with D unclear. Germline values: CDR1 KGHSH, CDR2 LQKENI. V dropped 5 bases and J dropped 1 base, with 8 bases sitting between them. This CDR3 comprises 13 residues.

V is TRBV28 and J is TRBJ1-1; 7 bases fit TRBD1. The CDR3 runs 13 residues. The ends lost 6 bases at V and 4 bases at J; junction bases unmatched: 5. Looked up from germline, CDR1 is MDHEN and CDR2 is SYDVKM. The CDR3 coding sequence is TGTGCCAGCAGACATACAGGGGTCACTGAAGCTTTCTTT. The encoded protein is CASRHTGVTEAFF.

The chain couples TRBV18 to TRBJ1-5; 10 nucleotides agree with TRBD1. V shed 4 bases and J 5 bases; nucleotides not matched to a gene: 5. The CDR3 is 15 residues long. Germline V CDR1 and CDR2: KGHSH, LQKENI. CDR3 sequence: CASSLETGGYQPQHF. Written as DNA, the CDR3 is TGTGCCAGCTCACTGGAGACAGGGGGCTATCAGCCCCAGCATTTT.

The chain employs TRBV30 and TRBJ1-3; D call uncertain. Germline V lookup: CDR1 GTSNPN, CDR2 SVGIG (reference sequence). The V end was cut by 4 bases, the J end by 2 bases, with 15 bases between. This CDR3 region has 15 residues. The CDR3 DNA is TGTGCCTGGACTGCGGGGTCGAGGACTGGAAACACCATATATTTT. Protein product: CAWTAGSRTGNTIYF.

DNA of the CDR3: TGCGCCAGCAGTGAGGGGGGAGGGGGAAATGAGCAGTTCTTC. The encoded protein is CASSEGGGGNEQFF. The chain joins TRBV10-2 to TRBJ2-1, with a weak D call TRBD2 (7 bases). Germline CDR1 WSHSY, CDR2 SAAADI. Between the trimmed V and J ends, which lost 2 bases and 7 bases, there was a span of 12 bases. CDR3 length: 14 amino acids.

The CDR3 protein is CASSPDTDSGNTIYF. For the CDR3, the DNA is TGTGCCAGCAGCCCGGACACAGACTCTGGAAACACCATATATTTT. The chain couples TRBV6-5 to TRBJ1-3; the D gene is possibly TRBD1 (5 bases). There are 15 residues in the CDR3. V was clipped by 6 bases and J by 0 bases, with 12 bases between them. The germline CDR1 and CDR2 sequences are MNHEY and SVGAGI.

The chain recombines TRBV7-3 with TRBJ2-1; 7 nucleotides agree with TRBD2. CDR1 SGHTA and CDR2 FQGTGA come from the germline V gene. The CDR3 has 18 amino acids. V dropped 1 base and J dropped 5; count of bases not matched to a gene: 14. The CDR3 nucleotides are TGTGCCAGCAGCTTAAAGTCCAGCGGGATTTCCCCTAACAATGAGCAGTTCTTC. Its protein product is CASSLKSSGISPNNEQFF.

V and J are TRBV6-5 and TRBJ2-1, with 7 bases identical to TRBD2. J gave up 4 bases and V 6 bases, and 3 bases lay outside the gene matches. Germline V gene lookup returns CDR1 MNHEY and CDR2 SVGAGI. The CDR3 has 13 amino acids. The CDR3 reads CASSSGEYNEQFF. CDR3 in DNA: TGTGCCAGCAGCAGCGGGGAGTACAATGAGCAGTTCTTC.

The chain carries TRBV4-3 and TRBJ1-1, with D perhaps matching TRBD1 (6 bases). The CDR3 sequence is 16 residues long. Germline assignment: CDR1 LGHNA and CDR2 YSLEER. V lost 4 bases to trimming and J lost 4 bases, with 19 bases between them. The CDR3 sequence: CASSPTPGAEFTEAFF. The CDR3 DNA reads TGCGCCAGCAGCCCGACGCCAGGGGCTGAATTCACTGAAGCTTTCTTT.

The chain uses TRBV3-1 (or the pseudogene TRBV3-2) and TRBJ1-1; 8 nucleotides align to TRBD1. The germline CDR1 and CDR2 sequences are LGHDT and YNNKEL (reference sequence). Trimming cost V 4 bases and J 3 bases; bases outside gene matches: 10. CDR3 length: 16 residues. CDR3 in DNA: TGTGCCAGCAGCCCCTGGGACAGGCAGGGGGACACTGAAGCTTTCTTT. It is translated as CASSPWDRQGDTEAFF.

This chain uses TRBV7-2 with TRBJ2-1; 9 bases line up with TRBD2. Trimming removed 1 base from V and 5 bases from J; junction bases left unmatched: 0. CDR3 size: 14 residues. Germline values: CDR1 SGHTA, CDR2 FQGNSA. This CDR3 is CASSLGTSDNEQFF. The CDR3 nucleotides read TGTGCCAGCAGCTTAGGGACTAGCGACAATGAGCAGTTCTTC.

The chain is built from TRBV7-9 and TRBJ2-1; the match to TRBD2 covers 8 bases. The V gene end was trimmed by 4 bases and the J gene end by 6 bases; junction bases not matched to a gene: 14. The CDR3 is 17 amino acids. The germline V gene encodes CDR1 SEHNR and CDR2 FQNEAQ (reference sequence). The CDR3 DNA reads TGTGCCAGCAGCTCCCATCTCGGGAGGGAGGGCCCCAATGAGCAGTTCTTC. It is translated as CASSSHLGREGPNEQFF.

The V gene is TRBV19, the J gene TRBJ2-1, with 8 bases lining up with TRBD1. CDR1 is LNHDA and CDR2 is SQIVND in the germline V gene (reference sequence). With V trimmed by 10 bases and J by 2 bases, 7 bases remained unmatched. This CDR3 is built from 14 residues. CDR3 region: CATTQGGAYNEQFF. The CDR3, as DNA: TGTGCCACGACACAGGGGGGCGCCTACAATGAGCAGTTCTTC.

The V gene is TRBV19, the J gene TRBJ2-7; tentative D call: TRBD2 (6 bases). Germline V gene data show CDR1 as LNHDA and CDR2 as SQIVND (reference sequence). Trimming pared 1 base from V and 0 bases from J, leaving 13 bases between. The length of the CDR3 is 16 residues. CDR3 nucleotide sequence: TGTGCCAGTAGTATAGCTGGTAGCGGATCCTCCTACGAGCAGTACTTC. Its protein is CASSIAGSGSSYEQYF.

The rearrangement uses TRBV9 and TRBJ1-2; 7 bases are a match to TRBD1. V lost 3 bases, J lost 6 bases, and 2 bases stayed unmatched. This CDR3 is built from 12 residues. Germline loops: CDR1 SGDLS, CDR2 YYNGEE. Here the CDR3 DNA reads TGTGCCAGCAGCGGTACAGGGGATGGCTACACCTTC. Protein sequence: CASSGTGDGYTF.

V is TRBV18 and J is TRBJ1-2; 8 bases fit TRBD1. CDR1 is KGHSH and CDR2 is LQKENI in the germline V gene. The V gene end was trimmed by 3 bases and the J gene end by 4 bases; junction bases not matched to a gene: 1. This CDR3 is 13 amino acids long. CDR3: CASSPDRAYGYTF. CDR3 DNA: TGTGCCAGCTCACCGGACAGGGCCTATGGCTACACCTTC.